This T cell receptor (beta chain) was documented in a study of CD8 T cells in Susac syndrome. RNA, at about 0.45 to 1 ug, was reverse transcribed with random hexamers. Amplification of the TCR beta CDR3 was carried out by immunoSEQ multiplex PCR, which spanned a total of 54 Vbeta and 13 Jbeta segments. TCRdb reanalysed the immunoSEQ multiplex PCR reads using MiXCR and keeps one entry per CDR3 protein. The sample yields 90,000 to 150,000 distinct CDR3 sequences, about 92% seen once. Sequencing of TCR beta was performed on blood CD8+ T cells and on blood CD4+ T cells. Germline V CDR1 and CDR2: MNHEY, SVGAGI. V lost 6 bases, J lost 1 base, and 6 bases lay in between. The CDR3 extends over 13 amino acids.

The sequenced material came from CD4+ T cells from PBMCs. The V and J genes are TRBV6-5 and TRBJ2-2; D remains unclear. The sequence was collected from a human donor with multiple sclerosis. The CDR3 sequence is CASRFMNTGELFF. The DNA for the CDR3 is TGTGCCAGCAGATTCATGAACACCGGGGAGCTGTTTTTT.